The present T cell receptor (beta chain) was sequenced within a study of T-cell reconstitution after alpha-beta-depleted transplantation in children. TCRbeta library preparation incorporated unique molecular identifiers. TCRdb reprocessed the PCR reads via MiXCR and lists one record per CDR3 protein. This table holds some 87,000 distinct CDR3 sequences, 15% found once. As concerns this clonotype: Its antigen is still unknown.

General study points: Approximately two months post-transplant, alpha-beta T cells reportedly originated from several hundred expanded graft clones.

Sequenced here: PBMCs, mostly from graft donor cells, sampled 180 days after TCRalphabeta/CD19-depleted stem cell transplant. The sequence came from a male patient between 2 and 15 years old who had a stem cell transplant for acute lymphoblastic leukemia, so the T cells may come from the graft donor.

Written as DNA, the CDR3 is TGCAGTGCTAGAAAAGCTAACTATGGCTACACCTTC. Residues: CSARKANYGYTF. This chain uses TRBV20-1 with TRBJ1-2; D ambiguous. The V gene lost 2 bases and the J gene lost 0 bases, with 4 bases spanning the gap. This CDR3 spans 12 amino acids. Germline CDR1 DFQATT, CDR2 SNEGSKA (reference sequence).